This T cell receptor beta chain was obtained from a study of somatic mutations in cytotoxic T cells in rheumatoid arthritis. Study-wide results and limits: Levels of CD8+ T-cell clonality in rheumatoid arthritis patients were statistically indistinguishable from those seen in age-matched healthy controls, with no significant difference. It was in rheumatoid arthritis patients, but not in healthy controls, that CD8+ clonality increased with age.

As for this clone: Its antigen is not known.

Germline values: CDR1 SEHNR, CDR2 FQNEAQ (reference sequence). With 4 bases clipped from V and 0 bases from J, the junction kept 14 bases outside the gene matches. The CDR3 is made up of 18 amino acids. Here immunoSEQ multiplex PCR was the method, and the copy in TCRdb shows in-frame clones only, minus some. The sample lists 15,000 or so clones; almost 85% were seen once. This clonotype originated in an adult with rheumatoid arthritis. The chain links TRBV7-9 to TRBJ2-5; 7 bases align to TRBD1. The specimen was CD8+ T cells sorted from blood. CDR3 loop: CASSSRDRTPIYQETQYF. The DNA of the CDR3 is TGTGCCAGCAGCTCCCGGGACAGAACCCCGATTTACCAAGAGACCCAGTACTTC. Filled out from reference TRBV7-9 and TRBJ2-5, the complete variable domain reads DTGVSQNPRHKITKRGQNVTFRCDPISEHNRLYWYRQTLGQGPEFLTYFQNEAQLEKSRLLSDRFSAERPKGSFSTLEIQRTEQGDSAMYLCASSSRDRTPIYQETQYFGPGTRLLVL.